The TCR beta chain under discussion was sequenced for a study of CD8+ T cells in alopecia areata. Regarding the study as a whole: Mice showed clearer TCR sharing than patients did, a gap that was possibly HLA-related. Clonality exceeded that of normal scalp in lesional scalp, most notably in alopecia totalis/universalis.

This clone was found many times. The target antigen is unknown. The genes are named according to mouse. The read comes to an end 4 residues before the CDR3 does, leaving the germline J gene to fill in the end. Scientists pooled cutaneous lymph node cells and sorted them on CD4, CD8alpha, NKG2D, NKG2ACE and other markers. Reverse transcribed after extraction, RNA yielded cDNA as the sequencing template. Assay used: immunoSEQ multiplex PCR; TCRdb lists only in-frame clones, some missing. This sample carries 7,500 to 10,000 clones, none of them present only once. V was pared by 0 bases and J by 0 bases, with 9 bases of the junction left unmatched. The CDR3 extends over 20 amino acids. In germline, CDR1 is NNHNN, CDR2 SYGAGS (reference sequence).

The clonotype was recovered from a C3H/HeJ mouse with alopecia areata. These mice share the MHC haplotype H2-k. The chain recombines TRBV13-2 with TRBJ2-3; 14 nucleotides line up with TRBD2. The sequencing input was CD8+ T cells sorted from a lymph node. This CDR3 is CASGDDRPGLGGLSAETLYF. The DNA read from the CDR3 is TGTGCCAGCGGTGATGATAGGCCGGGACTGGGGGGGCTTAGTGCAGAA.